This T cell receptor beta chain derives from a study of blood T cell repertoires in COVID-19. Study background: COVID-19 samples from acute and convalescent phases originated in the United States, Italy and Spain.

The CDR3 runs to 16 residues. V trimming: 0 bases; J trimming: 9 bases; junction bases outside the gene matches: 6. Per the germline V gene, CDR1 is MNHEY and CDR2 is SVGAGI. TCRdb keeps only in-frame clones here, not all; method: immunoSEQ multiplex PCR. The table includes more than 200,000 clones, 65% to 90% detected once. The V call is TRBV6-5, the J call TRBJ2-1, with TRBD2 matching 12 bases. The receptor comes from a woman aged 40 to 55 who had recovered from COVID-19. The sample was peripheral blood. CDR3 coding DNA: TGTGCCAGCAGTTACTCGTCTAGCGGGGGGGCCGGTGAGCAGTTCTTC. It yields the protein CASSYSSSGGAGEQFF.